The sequence of this T cell receptor beta chain was determined in a study of CD8 T cells in ankylosing spondylitis. Overall study findings and caveats: The authors reported significant enrichment of disease-linked clones in matched ankylosing spondylitis synovial fluid.

This clonotype has a count of ten or more. No antigen is known for it. Researchers built TCR beta libraries using quantitative 5'-RACE with molecular barcodes. One entry per CDR3 protein, called by TCRdb with MiXCR from the 5' RACE reads. The top ten clones hold 37% of a sample with under 7,500 distinct CDR3 sequences, approximately 2.7% of them seen once. The V gene's germline CDR1 is SGDLS and CDR2 YYNGEE. Trimming took off 2 bases at V and 4 bases at J, with 15 bases between the two ends. The CDR3 is 16 amino acids. The TCR originated in a female donor with ankylosing spondylitis or in good health (not recorded which). Sequenced: blood, either unsorted or a sorted T cell fraction (not recorded which). The chain carries TRBV9 and TRBJ2-2, with a weak D call TRBD2 (5 bases). The CDR3 DNA is TGTGCCAGCAGCGTGTCGAGGGAGCGGAGCACCGGGGAGCTGTTTTTT. This codes for CASSVSRERSTGELFF.